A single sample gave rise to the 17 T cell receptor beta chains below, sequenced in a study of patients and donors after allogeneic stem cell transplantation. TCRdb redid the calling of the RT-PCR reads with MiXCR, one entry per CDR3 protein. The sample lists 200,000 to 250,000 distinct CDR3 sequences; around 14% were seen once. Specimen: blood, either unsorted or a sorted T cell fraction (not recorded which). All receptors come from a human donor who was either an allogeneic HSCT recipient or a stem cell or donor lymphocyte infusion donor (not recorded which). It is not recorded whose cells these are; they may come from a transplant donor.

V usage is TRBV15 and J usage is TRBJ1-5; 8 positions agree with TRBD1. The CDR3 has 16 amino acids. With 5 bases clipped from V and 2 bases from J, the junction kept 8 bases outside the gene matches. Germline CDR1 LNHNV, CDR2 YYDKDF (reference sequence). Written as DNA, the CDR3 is TGTGCCACCAGCCGTAGACAGGGGATAGGCAATCAGCCCCAGCATTTT. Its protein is CATSRRQGIGNQPQHF.

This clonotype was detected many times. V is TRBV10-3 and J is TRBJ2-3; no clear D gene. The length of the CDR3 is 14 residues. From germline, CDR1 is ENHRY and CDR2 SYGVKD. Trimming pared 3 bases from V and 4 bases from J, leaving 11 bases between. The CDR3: CAISDPGLADTQYF. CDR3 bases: TGTGCCATCAGTGACCCCGGCCTGGCAGATACGCAGTATTTT.

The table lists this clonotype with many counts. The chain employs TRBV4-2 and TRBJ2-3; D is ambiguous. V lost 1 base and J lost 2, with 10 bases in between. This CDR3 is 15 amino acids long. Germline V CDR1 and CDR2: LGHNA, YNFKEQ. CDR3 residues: CASSQVMGSTDTQYF. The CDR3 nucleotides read TGTGCCAGCAGCCAAGTGATGGGGTCCACAGATACGCAGTATTTT.

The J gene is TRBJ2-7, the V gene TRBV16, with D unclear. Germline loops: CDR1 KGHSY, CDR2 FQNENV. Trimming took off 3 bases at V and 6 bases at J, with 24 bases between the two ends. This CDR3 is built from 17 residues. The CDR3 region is CASSHAPGSPSGLEQYF. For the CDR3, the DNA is TGTGCCAGCAGCCACGCCCCGGGTTCCCCATCCGGTCTCGAGCAGTACTTC.

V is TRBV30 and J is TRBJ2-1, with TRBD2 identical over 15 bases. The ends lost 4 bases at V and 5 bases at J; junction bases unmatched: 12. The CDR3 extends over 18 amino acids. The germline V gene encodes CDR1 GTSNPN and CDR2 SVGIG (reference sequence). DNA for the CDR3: TGTGCCTGGATCGACGGACTAGCGGGAGGGCGGCTGAACAATGAGCAGTTCTTC. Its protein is CAWIDGLAGGRLNNEQFF.

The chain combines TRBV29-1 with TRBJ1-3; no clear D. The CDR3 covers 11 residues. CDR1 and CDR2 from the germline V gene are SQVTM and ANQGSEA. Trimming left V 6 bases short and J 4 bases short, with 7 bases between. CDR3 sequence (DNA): TGCAGCGTCGACCGAGGAAACACCATATATTTT. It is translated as CSVDRGNTIYF.

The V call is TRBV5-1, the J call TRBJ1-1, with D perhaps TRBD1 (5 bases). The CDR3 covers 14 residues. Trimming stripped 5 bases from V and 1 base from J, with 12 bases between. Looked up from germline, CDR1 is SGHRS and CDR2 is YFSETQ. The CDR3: CASRAGTGNTEAFF. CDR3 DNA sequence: TGCGCCAGCAGGGCTGGGACGGGGAACACTGAAGCTTTCTTT. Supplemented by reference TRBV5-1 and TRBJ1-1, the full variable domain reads KAGVTQTPRYLIKTRGQQVTLSCSPISGHRSVSWYQQTPGQGLQFLFEYFSETQRNKGNFPGRFSGRQFSNSRSEMNVSTLELGDSALYLCASRAGTGNTEAFFGQGTRLTVV.

The CDR3 DNA is TGTGCCAGCAGCTTAGTCCCACGGGAGCAGTACTTC. Translating gives CASSLVPREQYF. The chain joins TRBV7-9 to TRBJ2-7; D uncertain. The CDR3 totals 12 residues. Trimming removed 1 base at V and 7 bases at J, with 8 bases between. Germline V gene sequence: CDR1 SEHNR, CDR2 FQNEAQ (reference sequence).

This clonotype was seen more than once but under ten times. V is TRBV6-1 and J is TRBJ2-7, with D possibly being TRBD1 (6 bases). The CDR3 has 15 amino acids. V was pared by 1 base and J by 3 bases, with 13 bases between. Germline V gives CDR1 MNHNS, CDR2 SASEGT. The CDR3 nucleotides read TGTGCCAGCAGTGAAGTTGCAGGGGCTAACTACGAGCAGTACTTC. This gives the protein CASSEVAGANYEQYF.

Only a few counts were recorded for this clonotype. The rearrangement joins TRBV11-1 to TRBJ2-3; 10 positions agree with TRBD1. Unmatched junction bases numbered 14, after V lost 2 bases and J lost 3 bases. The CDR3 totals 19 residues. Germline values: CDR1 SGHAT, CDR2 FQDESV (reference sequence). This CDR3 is CASSLTSFDRGLETDTQYF. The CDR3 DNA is TGTGCCAGCAGCTTAACTAGTTTCGACAGGGGGCTCGAGACAGATACGCAGTATTTT.

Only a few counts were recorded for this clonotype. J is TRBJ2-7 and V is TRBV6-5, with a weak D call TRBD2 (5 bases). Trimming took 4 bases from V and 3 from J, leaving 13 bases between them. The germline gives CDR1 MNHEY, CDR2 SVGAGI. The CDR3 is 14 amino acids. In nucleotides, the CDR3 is TGTGCCAGCAGTTCATCGGGATTCCACTACGAGCAGTACTTC. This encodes CASSSSGFHYEQYF.

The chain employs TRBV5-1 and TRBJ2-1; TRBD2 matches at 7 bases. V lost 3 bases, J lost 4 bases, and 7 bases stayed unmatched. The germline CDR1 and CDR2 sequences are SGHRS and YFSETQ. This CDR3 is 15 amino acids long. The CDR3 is CASSSGGRGYNEQFF. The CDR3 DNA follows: TGCGCCAGCAGCTCCGGGGGGAGGGGATACAATGAGCAGTTCTTC.

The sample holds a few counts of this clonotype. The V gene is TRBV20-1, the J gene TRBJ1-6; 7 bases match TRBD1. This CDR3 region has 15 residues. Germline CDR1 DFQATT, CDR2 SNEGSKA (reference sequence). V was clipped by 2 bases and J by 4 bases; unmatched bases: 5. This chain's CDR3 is CSARSGTVYNSPLHF. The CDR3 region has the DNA TGCAGTGCTAGATCCGGGACAGTGTATAATTCACCCCTCCACTTT.

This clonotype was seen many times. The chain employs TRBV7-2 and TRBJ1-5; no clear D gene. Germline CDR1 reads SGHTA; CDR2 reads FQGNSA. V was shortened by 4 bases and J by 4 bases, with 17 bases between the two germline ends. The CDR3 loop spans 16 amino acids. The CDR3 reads CASSSGAGRLNQPQHF. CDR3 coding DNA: TGTGCCAGCAGCTCGGGCGCGGGCAGGTTGAATCAGCCCCAGCATTTT.

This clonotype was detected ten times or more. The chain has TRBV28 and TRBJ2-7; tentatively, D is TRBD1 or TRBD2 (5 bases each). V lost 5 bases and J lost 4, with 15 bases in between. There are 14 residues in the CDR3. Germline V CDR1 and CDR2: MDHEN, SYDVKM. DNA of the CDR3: TGTGCCAGCAGTGGGGACGGCGACCCTTACGAGCAGTACTTC. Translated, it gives CASSGDGDPYEQYF. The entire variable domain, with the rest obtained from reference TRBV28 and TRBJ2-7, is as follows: DVKVTQSSRYLVKRTGEKVFLECVQDMDHENMFWYRQDPGLGLRLIYFSYDVKMKEKGDIPEGYSVSREKKERFSLILESASTNQTSMYLCASSGDGDPYEQYFGPGTRLTVT.

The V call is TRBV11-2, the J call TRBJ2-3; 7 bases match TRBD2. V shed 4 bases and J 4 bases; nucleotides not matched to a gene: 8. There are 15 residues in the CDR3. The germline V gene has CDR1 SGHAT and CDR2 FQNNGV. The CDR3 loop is CASSSAGREPDTQYF. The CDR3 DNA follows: TGTGCCAGCAGCTCAGCGGGGCGGGAGCCAGATACGCAGTATTTT. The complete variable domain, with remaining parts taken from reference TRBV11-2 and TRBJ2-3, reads EAGVAQSPRYKIIEKRQSVAFWCNPISGHATLYWYQQILGQGPKLLIQFQNNGVVDDSQLPKDRFSAERLKGVDSTLKIQPAKLEDSAVYLCASSSAGREPDTQYFGPGTRLTVL.

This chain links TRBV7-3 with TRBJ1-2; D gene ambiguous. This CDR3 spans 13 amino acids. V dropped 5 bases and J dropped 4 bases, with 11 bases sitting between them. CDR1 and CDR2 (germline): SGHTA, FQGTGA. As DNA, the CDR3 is TGTGCCAGCAGCCCTAGCAAGGGCTATGGCTACACCTTC. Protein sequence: CASSPSKGYGYTF.